The 26 T cell receptor beta chains below were found in one sample sequenced in a study of blood T cell repertoires in COVID-19. Sequencing was performed with immunoSEQ multiplex PCR; in TCRdb, only in-frame clones are kept and a portion is missing. The sample lists about 130,000 clones, approximately 88% occurring once. The sample taken for sequencing was peripheral blood. Source of these receptors: a woman aged 30 to 39 who had recovered from COVID-19.

The J gene is TRBJ2-2, the V gene TRBV30, with 9 bases identical to TRBD1. CDR1 and CDR2 from the germline V gene are GTSNPN and SVGIG (reference sequence). The CDR3 length is 14 residues. Trimming cost V 4 bases and J 6 bases; bases outside gene matches: 6. CDR3 coding DNA: TGTGCCTGGATCGGGACAGGGCAGCCCGGGGAGCTGTTTTTT. Its protein product is CAWIGTGQPGELFF.

At least ten counts were recorded for this clone. The chain links TRBV2 to TRBJ2-3; TRBD1 aligns across 9 bases. The germline CDR1 and CDR2 sequences are SNHLY and FYNNEI. The V gene end was trimmed by 4 bases and the J gene end by 1 base; junction bases not matched to a gene: 3. The CDR3 length is 15 residues. CDR3 loop: CASSGRTGGTDTQYF. DNA for the CDR3: TGTGCCAGCAGTGGGCGGACAGGGGGCACAGATACGCAGTATTTT.

CDR3 DNA sequence: TGCAGCGTGGTACTCATCACCTCCTACAATGAGCAGTTCTTC. Its protein is CSVVLITSYNEQFF. The rearrangement links TRBV29-1 to TRBJ2-1, with D unresolved. This CDR3 spans 14 amino acids. The germline V gene encodes CDR1 SQVTM and CDR2 ANQGSEA. Trimming left V 6 bases short and J 0 bases short, with 12 bases between.

The chain uses TRBV10-1 and TRBJ1-2; a weak D match, TRBD1 (5 bases). Germline CDR1 and CDR2: WNHNN and SYGVQD (reference sequence). V lost 3 bases and J 5 bases, leaving 13 bases between the germline ends. This CDR3 has 14 amino acids. In nucleotides, the CDR3 is TGCGCCAGCAGTGATCGACAGAGAGCTTATGGCTACACCTTC. Protein sequence: CASSDRQRAYGYTF.

The V gene is TRBV5-4, the J gene TRBJ1-1; 8 bases align to TRBD1. CDR1 SGHNT and CDR2 YYREEE come from the germline V gene (reference sequence). The CDR3 is made up of 16 amino acids. V shed 1 base and J 1 base; nucleotides not matched to a gene: 6. CDR3 coding DNA: TGTGCCAGCAGCTTGATTCCCCAGGGGGCGAACACTGAAGCTTTCTTT. Its translation: CASSLIPQGANTEAFF.

The V and J genes are TRBV2 and TRBJ1-6, with a tentative D call TRBD1 (5 bases). This CDR3 comprises 15 residues. V lost 7 bases to trimming and J lost 10 bases, with 20 bases between them. Germline CDR1 and CDR2: SNHLY and FYNNEI. CDR3: CASKYLPRAHSPLHF. CDR3 nucleotide sequence: TGTGCCAGCAAATATCTACCCAGGGCTCACTCACCCCTCCACTTT.

The chain employs TRBV4-1 and TRBJ2-3, with D unclear. This CDR3 is built from 14 residues. CDR1 and CDR2 from the germline V gene are MGHRA and YSYEKL. The V gene lost 4 bases and the J gene lost 2 bases, with 10 bases spanning the gap. The chain's CDR3 is CASSPFLSTDTQYF. CDR3 bases: TGCGCCAGCAGCCCTTTTCTATCCACAGATACGCAGTATTTT.

The chain recombines TRBV7-9 with TRBJ2-3, with D perhaps matching TRBD2 (6 bases). Germline lookup yields CDR1 SEHNR and CDR2 FQNEAQ (reference sequence). Trimming removed 5 bases at V and 9 bases at J, with 18 bases between. This CDR3 has 14 amino acids. CDR3 residues: CASSQGTTSRTQYF. The CDR3 nucleotides read TGTGCCAGCAGCCAAGGTACCACTAGCCGGACGCAGTATTTT.

The chain has TRBV11-1 and TRBJ2-1, with TRBD1 as a possible D gene (5 bases). Trimming cost V 5 bases and J 4 bases, with 9 bases left between them. This CDR3 is 13 amino acids long. The germline V gene encodes CDR1 SGHAT and CDR2 FQDESV (reference sequence). CDR3 in amino acids: CASSVQAYNEQFF. CDR3 in DNA: TGTGCCAGCAGCGTACAGGCGTACAATGAGCAGTTCTTC. Looking up the rest from reference TRBV11-1 and TRBJ2-1 gives the full variable domain: EAEVAQSPRYKITEKSQAVAFWCDPISGHATLYWYRQILGQGPELLVQFQDESVVDDSQLPKDRFSAERLKGVDSTLKIQPAELGDSAMYLCASSVQAYNEQFFGPGTRLTVL.

J is TRBJ1-4 and V is TRBV4-1; perhaps TRBD1 as D (5 bases). The germline V gene has CDR1 MGHRA and CDR2 YSYEKL. The V end lost 3 bases, the J end lost 6 bases, and 20 bases lay between the germline ends. CDR3 length equals 17 residues. This chain's CDR3 is CASSQGNRGTADEKLFF. The DNA for the CDR3 is TGCGCCAGCAGCCAGGGCAACCGCGGGACCGCGGATGAAAAACTGTTTTTT.

This clone was recorded only once. The chain couples TRBV6-5 to TRBJ2-2; 9 bases align to TRBD1. CDR3 length: 15 residues. CDR1 and CDR2 (germline): MNHEY, SVGAGI. V gave up 7 bases and J gave up 4 bases; unmatched junction bases: 7. The CDR3 spells CASNLGQGVTGELFF. The DNA for the CDR3 is TGTGCCAGCAATTTGGGACAGGGTGTCACCGGGGAGCTGTTTTTT.

This clone was picked up a small number of times. The gene calls are TRBV7-2 and TRBJ2-7, with 9 bases identical to TRBD1. Per the germline V gene, CDR1 is SGHTA and CDR2 is FQGNSA. The CDR3 loop spans 15 amino acids. The ends lost 1 base at V and 4 bases at J; junction bases unmatched: 5. The CDR3 reads CASSLGTGAYYEQYF. CDR3 in DNA: TGTGCCAGCAGCTTAGGGACAGGGGCCTATTACGAGCAGTACTTC. Using reference TRBV7-2 and TRBJ2-7 for the parts outside the CDR3, the full variable domain is GAGVSQSPSNKVTEKGKDVELRCDPISGHTALYWYRQSLGQGLEFLIYFQGNSAPDKSGLPSDRFSAERTGGSVSTLTIQRTQQEDSAVYLCASSLGTGAYYEQYFGPGTRLTVT.

This clone was seen only once. This chain connects TRBV6-5 to TRBJ2-6; TRBD2 might be the D (7 bases). V was shortened by 6 bases and J by 1 base, with 10 bases between the two germline ends. Germline loops: CDR1 MNHEY, CDR2 SVGAGI. This CDR3 is 15 amino acids long. CDR3 nucleotides: TGTGCCAGCAGGAAGGGGGGGTCTGGGGCCAACGTCCTGACTTTC. As protein: CASRKGGSGANVLTF.

This chain links TRBV18 with TRBJ1-5; no clear D gene. This CDR3 contains 13 residues. CDR1 KGHSH and CDR2 LQKENI come from the germline V gene. Trimming stripped 3 bases from V and 3 bases from J, with 6 bases between. The CDR3, as DNA: TGTGCCAGCTCACCGGAGACCAATCAGCCCCAGCATTTT. As protein: CASSPETNQPQHF.

This chain connects TRBV12-3 or TRBV12-4 to TRBJ2-5; maybe TRBD2 (6 bases). V dropped 3 bases and J dropped 8 bases, with 10 bases sitting between them. The CDR3 is 12 amino acids. CDR3 nucleotides: TGTGCCAGCAGTTTGGGGGAGGCAACCCAGTACTTC. As protein: CASSLGEATQYF.

The rearrangement links TRBV6-5 to TRBJ2-7, with TRBD2 matching over 10 bases. With 7 bases clipped from V and 0 bases from J, the junction kept 6 bases outside the gene matches. CDR1 and CDR2 (germline): MNHEY, SVGAGI. The CDR3 length is 15 residues. The CDR3 loop reads CASTHASGSSYEQYF. Here the CDR3 DNA reads TGTGCCAGCACCCACGCTAGCGGGAGCTCCTACGAGCAGTACTTC.

This clone was detected only once. The junction and the germline gene differ at one end; a read error may be behind it. The rearrangement joins TRBV5-4 to TRBJ1-1; weak D call: TRBD1 (6 bases). From germline, CDR1 is SGHNT and CDR2 YYREEE (reference sequence). The CDR3 is 14 amino acids. The CDR3 sequence is CASSEDSTLRSSYF. The CDR3 DNA is TGTGCCAGCAGCGAGGACAGCACCCTCCGCTCTAGCTACTTT.

The chain couples TRBV2 to TRBJ2-7; the D is unclear. The CDR3 is 13 residues long. Germline V lookup: CDR1 SNHLY, CDR2 FYNNEI. Trimming pared 2 bases from V and 2 bases from J, leaving 7 bases between. CDR3: CASSELVAYEQYF. For the CDR3, the DNA is TGTGCCAGCAGTGAACTAGTGGCCTACGAGCAGTACTTC.

This chain uses TRBV27 with TRBJ2-1; perhaps TRBD1 as D (5 bases). This CDR3 is 16 amino acids long. Germline values: CDR1 MNHEY, CDR2 SMNVEV (reference sequence). Trimming shortened V by 3 bases and J by 3 bases, and 15 bases separated the two germline ends. CDR3 protein: CASSFVGPARYNEQFF. The CDR3 DNA sequence: TGTGCCAGCAGTTTCGTGGGGCCTGCCCGCTACAATGAGCAGTTCTTC.

CDR3 coding DNA: TGCGCCAGCAGCCAAACAACTAGCGGGGAGGCGGAGCAGTACTTC. It specifies CASSQTTSGEAEQYF. The V call is TRBV4-1, the J call TRBJ2-7, with 10 bases aligning to TRBD2. Germline V CDR1 and CDR2: MGHRA, YSYEKL. This CDR3 is 15 amino acids long. V dropped 2 bases and J dropped 7; count of bases not matched to a gene: 8.

The rearrangement links TRBV11-2 to TRBJ1-1; a weak D match, TRBD1 (6 bases). With 5 bases removed from V and 0 bases from J, the gap between germline ends came to 16 bases. This CDR3 is built from 16 residues. Per germline, CDR1 SGHAT and CDR2 FQNNGV. DNA of the CDR3: TGTGCCAGCAGCCGGCCCATCAGACAGGTGAACACTGAAGCTTTCTTT. Amino acids: CASSRPIRQVNTEAFF.

The rearrangement joins TRBV15 to TRBJ2-1; D ambiguous. CDR1 is LNHNV, CDR2 YYDKDF, per germline (reference sequence). The V and J ends lost 0 bases and 3 bases respectively, with 9 bases between them. This CDR3 region has 15 residues. The CDR3 DNA sequence: TGTGCCACCAGCAGAGAAGCGATTGGCTACAATGAGCAGTTCTTC. Its translation is CATSREAIGYNEQFF.

The V and J genes are TRBV6-5 and TRBJ1-2; D is unresolved. In germline, CDR1 is MNHEY, CDR2 SVGAGI. The V and J ends lost 7 bases and 4 bases respectively, with 19 bases between them. CDR3 length: 15 residues. CDR3 protein: CASISSGSITYGYTF. The CDR3 nucleotides are TGTGCCAGCATATCCTCCGGGAGCATTACCTATGGCTACACCTTC.

CDR3 bases: TGTGCCTGGAGTGTAGGATCAGGGGGCGGGCAGCCCCAGCATTTT. Translation: CAWSVGSGGGQPQHF. The chain employs TRBV30 and TRBJ1-5, with 8 bases fitting TRBD1. From germline, CDR1 is GTSNPN and CDR2 SVGIG (reference sequence). This CDR3 spans 15 amino acids. Trimming at V came to 0 bases and at J to 7 bases, leaving 8 bases not matched to a gene.

The V call is TRBV23-1, the J call TRBJ2-7, with 9 bases lining up with TRBD1. TRBV23-1 is recorded as an ORF, its role being uncertain. This CDR3 is 15 amino acids long. V shed 7 bases and J 2 bases; nucleotides not matched to a gene: 9. CDR3 amino acids: CASTLTGGKAYEQYF. DNA of the CDR3: TGCGCCAGCACACTAACAGGGGGCAAGGCCTACGAGCAGTACTTC.

The chain carries TRBV27 and TRBJ2-1; D not certain. CDR3 length equals 13 residues. CDR1 is MNHEY, CDR2 SMNVEV, per germline (reference sequence). V lost 3 bases and J 6 bases, leaving 9 bases between the germline ends. Here the CDR3 DNA reads TGTGCCAGCAGTTTGTGGGCCCCCAATGAGCAGTTCTTC. Its translation: CASSLWAPNEQFF.